The 27 T cell receptor beta chains below come from one sample, sequenced in a study of blood T cell repertoires in COVID-19. Assay: immunoSEQ multiplex PCR; the TCRdb copy retains only in-frame clones and omits some. The sample holds over 200,000 clones; around 86% are singletons and the top ten take 15% to 17%. Sequencing input: PBMCs or T cells enriched from blood (not recorded which). Every receptor here comes from a man aged 18-30 years who had recovered from COVID-19.

J is TRBJ1-3 and V is TRBV4-1; D gene uncertain. Trimming took off 2 bases at V and 0 bases at J, with 11 bases between the two ends. Per germline, CDR1 MGHRA and CDR2 YSYEKL. The CDR3 has 16 residues. CDR3 residues: CASSQLSLPSGNTIYF. The CDR3 DNA is TGCGCCAGCAGCCAACTCTCCCTTCCCTCTGGAAACACCATATATTTT.

V is TRBV18 and J is TRBJ2-1, with 13 nucleotides matching TRBD2. The CDR3 runs 21 residues. Germline V gives CDR1 KGHSH, CDR2 LQKENI. J lost 0 bases, V lost 4 bases, and 15 bases had no gene match. CDR3 sequence reads: CASSQLRPGTSGKSSYNEQFF. CDR3 DNA sequence: TGTGCCAGCTCACAACTCCGGCCCGGGACTAGCGGGAAGAGCTCCTACAATGAGCAGTTCTTC.

The chain employs TRBV28 and TRBJ1-2, with 8 nucleotides matching TRBD1. Per the germline V gene, CDR1 is MDHEN and CDR2 is SYDVKM. After removal of 4 bases from V and 4 bases from J, the junction contained 8 bases not matched to a gene. The CDR3 contains 15 residues. DNA of the CDR3: TGTGCCAGCAGTTCCCTGGACAGGGAGTCCTATGGCTACACCTTC. The encoded protein is CASSSLDRESYGYTF.

The V call is TRBV2, the J call TRBJ1-4, with TRBD1 matching over 7 bases. Looked up from germline, CDR1 is SNHLY and CDR2 is FYNNEI. Trimming cost V 8 bases and J 8 bases; bases outside gene matches: 8. This CDR3 is 13 amino acids long. This CDR3 is CASSAGGWEKLFF. The CDR3 nucleotides read TGTGCCAGCTCGGCAGGGGGGTGGGAAAAACTGTTTTTT.

The chain recombines TRBV24-1 with TRBJ2-1; the D gene is possibly TRBD2 (5 bases). V lost 5 bases and J lost 9, with 19 bases in between. The CDR3 contains 15 residues. The germline V gene encodes CDR1 KGHDR and CDR2 SFDVKD. CDR3 DNA sequence: TGTGCCACCAGTGCCTACTCGGGGTTCGTCGGTGAGCAGTTCTTC. Its protein is CATSAYSGFVGEQFF.

The CDR3 DNA is TGCGCCAGCAGCCACCCCCTTCGAGCTAACTATGGCTACACCTTC. This gives the protein CASSHPLRANYGYTF. The chain joins TRBV4-1 to TRBJ1-2; D unclear. Germline V gene sequence: CDR1 MGHRA, CDR2 YSYEKL. The CDR3 extends over 15 amino acids. V was trimmed by 3 bases and J by 0 bases, leaving 11 bases between them.

The V gene is TRBV5-6, the J gene TRBJ1-1; possible D gene TRBD1, 6 bases. Germline V CDR1 and CDR2: SGHDT, YYEEEE. Trimming shortened V by 4 bases and J by 0 bases, and 16 bases separated the two germline ends. The CDR3 runs to 16 residues. Written as DNA, the CDR3 is TGTGCCAGCAGCCCCCTAGGGGGGGGGATGAACACTGAAGCTTTCTTT. It yields the protein CASSPLGGGMNTEAFF.

The chain employs TRBV29-1 and TRBJ1-2; TRBD1 matches 8 bases. The CDR3 runs to 14 residues. Germline assignment: CDR1 SQVTM and CDR2 ANQGSEA. After removal of 6 bases from V and 5 bases from J, the junction contained 11 bases not matched to a gene. CDR3 region: CSVYLLDREYGYTF. In DNA form, the CDR3 reads TGCAGCGTCTACTTATTGGACAGGGAATATGGCTACACCTTC.

The chain joins TRBV4-1 to TRBJ2-7, with D possibly TRBD2 on 5 matching bases. With 4 bases removed from V and 2 bases from J, the gap between germline ends came to 15 bases. The CDR3 loop spans 15 amino acids. Germline V gives CDR1 MGHRA, CDR2 YSYEKL. The DNA of the CDR3 is TGCGCCAGCAGCCCCAAGGCGGGCCCAGCCTACGAGCAGTACTTC. It translates to CASSPKAGPAYEQYF.

The chain has TRBV6-5 and TRBJ2-7; D is ambiguous. Between the trimmed V and J ends, which lost 2 bases and 0 bases, there was a span of 5 bases. CDR1 and CDR2 (germline): MNHEY, SVGAGI. The CDR3 consists of 13 residues. The CDR3 coding sequence is TGTGCCAGCAGTTACGGGCTCTCCTACGAGCAGTACTTC. The encoded protein is CASSYGLSYEQYF.

The chain employs TRBV11-2 and TRBJ1-4, with 7 nucleotides matching TRBD1. CDR3 length: 14 amino acids. CDR1 SGHAT and CDR2 FQNNGV come from the germline V gene. Unmatched junction bases numbered 3, after V lost 5 bases and J lost 3 bases. CDR3 loop: CASSRQGANEKLFF. DNA for the CDR3: TGTGCCAGCAGCCGACAGGGCGCTAATGAAAAACTGTTTTTT.

The table lists this clone with a few counts. The genes are TRBV9 and TRBJ1-3; no clear D. Trimming took 0 bases from V and 0 from J, leaving 10 bases between them. Germline CDR1 reads SGDLS; CDR2 reads YYNGEE. CDR3 length: 16 amino acids. The CDR3 bases are TGTGCCAGCAGCGTAGGGTCGGGGAGCTCTGGAAACACCATATATTTT. Protein product: CASSVGSGSSGNTIYF.

V and J are TRBV4-2 and TRBJ2-5; the match to TRBD2 covers 9 bases. Trimming at V came to 1 base and at J to 2 bases, leaving 8 bases not matched to a gene. The CDR3 loop spans 17 amino acids. The germline V gene encodes CDR1 LGHNA and CDR2 YNFKEQ. The CDR3 bases are TGTGCCAGCAGCCAAGCCATCGGGACTAGCTATCAAGAGACCCAGTACTTC. Translated: CASSQAIGTSYQETQYF.

This clone was recorded only once. This chain's CDR3 is CASAQAGETRSPLHF. The CDR3 DNA sequence: TGTGCCAGTGCACAAGCGGGGGAAACAAGATCACCCCTCCACTTT. The J gene is TRBJ1-6, the V gene TRBV19; a possible D gene is TRBD1 (5 bases). V was pared by 8 bases and J by 10 bases, with 21 bases between. Per germline, CDR1 LNHDA and CDR2 SQIVND (reference sequence). This CDR3 is 15 amino acids long.

This clone was counted once. The J gene is TRBJ1-6, the V gene TRBV15; D unresolved. V lost 0 bases to trimming and J lost 6 bases, with 12 bases between them. The CDR3 sequence is 16 residues long. Germline V gives CDR1 LNHNV, CDR2 YYDKDF (reference sequence). The CDR3 reads CATSRERSHFNSPLHF. CDR3 DNA: TGTGCCACCAGCAGAGAGAGGTCTCACTTTAATTCACCCCTCCACTTT.

This chain links TRBV28 with TRBJ1-6; D gene ambiguous. V lost 5 bases to trimming and J lost 4 bases, with 12 bases between them. The CDR3 is made up of 15 amino acids. CDR1 and CDR2 from the germline V gene are MDHEN and SYDVKM. CDR3 region: CASSLPGTYNSPLHF. The CDR3 region has the DNA TGTGCCAGCAGTCTCCCGGGAACTTATAATTCACCCCTCCACTTT. The whole variable domain, filled in from reference TRBV28 and TRBJ1-6, reads DVKVTQSSRYLVKRTGEKVFLECVQDMDHENMFWYRQDPGLGLRLIYFSYDVKMKEKGDIPEGYSVSREKKERFSLILESASTNQTSMYLCASSLPGTYNSPLHFGNGTRLTVT.

This clone was recorded once. The chain has TRBV5-6 and TRBJ2-3; 7 bases map to TRBD1. This CDR3 spans 15 amino acids. CDR1 is SGHDT and CDR2 is YYEEEE in the germline V gene. V shed 4 bases, J shed 1 base, and the junction held 6 bases outside the gene matches. CDR3: CASSANRGGTDTQYF. The DNA for the CDR3 is TGTGCCAGCAGCGCAAACAGGGGTGGCACAGATACGCAGTATTTT. Full variable domain (remainder filled in from reference TRBV5-6 and TRBJ2-3): DAGVTQSPTHLIKTRGQQVTLRCSPKSGHDTVSWYQQALGQGPQFIFQYYEEEERQRGNFPDRFSGHQFPNYSSELNVNALLLGDSALYLCASSANRGGTDTQYFGPGTRLTVL.

The chain employs TRBV18 and TRBJ1-2; no reliable D call. CDR3 length equals 15 residues. Germline lookup yields CDR1 KGHSH and CDR2 LQKENI. Trimming took off 3 bases at V and 3 bases at J, with 14 bases between the two ends. The CDR3 protein is CASSPPSGMDYGYTF. CDR3 bases: TGTGCCAGCTCACCTCCTTCGGGGATGGACTATGGCTACACCTTC.

This clone was found once. This chain connects TRBV20-1 to TRBJ2-5; the D is unclear. V was cut by 3 bases and J by 5 bases, with 7 bases left in between. The CDR3 runs 11 residues. Germline V gene sequence: CDR1 DFQATT, CDR2 SNEGSKA (reference sequence). The DNA for the CDR3 is TGCAGTGCTAGGTCGCAGGAGACCCAGTACTTC. This sequence encodes CSARSQETQYF.

V gene TRBV5-4 combines with J gene TRBJ2-3; TRBD2 aligns across 8 bases. The CDR3 is 15 residues long. V trimming: 4 bases; J trimming: 3 bases; junction bases outside the gene matches: 7. Germline V lookup: CDR1 SGHNT, CDR2 YYREEE (reference sequence). The CDR3 sequence: CASSLSGAGTDTQYF. In DNA form, the CDR3 reads TGTGCCAGCAGCCTTAGCGGGGCAGGTACAGATACGCAGTATTTT.

The V gene is TRBV5-1, the J gene TRBJ2-6, with D maybe TRBD1 (6 bases). CDR3 length equals 16 residues. CDR1 and CDR2 from the germline V gene are SGHRS and YFSETQ. Between the trimmed V and J ends, which lost 4 bases and 0 bases, there was a span of 11 bases. Here the CDR3 reads CASSPTTGSGANVLTF. The DNA of the CDR3 is TGCGCCAGCAGCCCGACGACAGGCTCTGGGGCCAACGTCCTGACTTTC. Variable domain in full (rest from reference TRBV5-1 and TRBJ2-6): KAGVTQTPRYLIKTRGQQVTLSCSPISGHRSVSWYQQTPGQGLQFLFEYFSETQRNKGNFPGRFSGRQFSNSRSEMNVSTLELGDSALYLCASSPTTGSGANVLTFGAGSRLTVL.

This clone appeared many times. In DNA, the CDR3 is TGTGCCAGCAGCGCGGACAGGGGGCGAGTCCAGCCCCAGCATTTT. Translated: CASSADRGRVQPQHF. V is TRBV7-2 and J is TRBJ1-5, with TRBD1 identical over 11 bases. V lost 5 bases to trimming and J lost 7 bases; unmatched junction nucleotides: 7. This CDR3 is 15 amino acids long. Germline CDR1 is SGHTA and CDR2 is FQGNSA.

This chain links TRBV6-5 with TRBJ1-2, with 9 nucleotides matching TRBD1. CDR1 and CDR2 (germline): MNHEY, SVGAGI. CDR3 length: 13 residues. The ends lost 2 bases at V and 6 bases at J; junction bases unmatched: 1. CDR3 DNA sequence: TGTGCCAGCAGTTACGGGACAGGGCATGGCTACACCTTC. Protein: CASSYGTGHGYTF.

The chain combines TRBV12-3 or TRBV12-4 with TRBJ1-1; no firm D call. Trimming stripped 6 bases from V and 1 base from J, with 3 bases between. CDR3 length: 11 amino acids. The CDR3 loop reads CASSGNTEAFF. DNA for the CDR3: TGTGCCAGCAGCGGGAACACTGAAGCTTTCTTT.

The chain recombines TRBV5-1 with TRBJ2-7; 7 bases are shared with TRBD2. The CDR3 is made up of 14 amino acids. Germline V gene lookup returns CDR1 SGHRS and CDR2 YFSETQ. J gave up 2 bases and V 2 bases, and 4 bases lay outside the gene matches. Here the CDR3 reads CASSFAGETYEQYF. Written as DNA, the CDR3 is TGCGCCAGCAGCTTCGCGGGGGAGACCTACGAGCAGTACTTC.

This chain joins TRBV25-1 and TRBJ2-7; tentative D call: TRBD2 (5 bases). The germline CDR1 and CDR2 sequences are MGHDK and SYGVNS. CDR3 length: 15 amino acids. V was cut by 1 base and J by 3 bases, with 13 bases left in between. The CDR3 nucleotides read TGTGCCAGCAGTGAATCCAGGTCGGGGAACTACGAGCAGTACTTC. Translating it yields CASSESRSGNYEQYF.

The gene calls are TRBV10-1 and TRBJ1-4; 9 nucleotides align to TRBD1. V was pared by 6 bases and J by 7 bases, with 6 bases of the junction left unmatched. Germline CDR1 WNHNN, CDR2 SYGVQD (reference sequence). The CDR3 contains 14 residues. The CDR3 here is CASSSDRGGEKLFF. The CDR3 coding sequence is TGCGCCAGCAGCTCGGACAGGGGAGGTGAAAAACTGTTTTTT.